Listed here are 15 T cell receptor beta chains from one sample, sequenced in a study of shared clonotypes between healthy human individuals. Sequenced by immunoSEQ multiplex PCR; TCRdb stores in-frame clones only, minus some. The table lists about 2.4 million clones, around nine tenths of them singletons, with around 0.15% in the top ten. The specimen was naive CD4+ T cells sorted from blood. Indicated subset: CD45RA+ positively selected. The receptors were sampled from a man in his late teens or twenties in good health.

The gene calls are TRBV5-1 and TRBJ1-1, with D possibly being TRBD1 (5 bases). Germline values: CDR1 SGHRS, CDR2 YFSETQ. This CDR3 region has 16 residues. V lost 0 bases, J lost 0 bases, and 12 bases lay in between. CDR3 residues: CASSLGQPPLNTEAFF. CDR3 DNA: TGCGCCAGCAGCTTGGGACAGCCGCCTCTGAACACTGAAGCTTTCTTT.

CDR3: CAISEGSHADTQYF. Written as DNA, the CDR3 is TGTGCCATCAGTGAGGGCTCCCACGCAGATACGCAGTATTTT. The J gene is TRBJ2-3, the V gene TRBV10-3; no clear D gene. This CDR3 contains 14 residues. V gave up 2 bases and J gave up 4 bases, with 10 bases separating them. Per the germline V gene, CDR1 is ENHRY and CDR2 is SYGVKD.

The CDR3 protein is CASREGIGNEKLFF. CDR3 nucleotide sequence: TGTGCCAGCAGGGAAGGTATTGGTAATGAAAAACTGTTTTTT. This sequence joins TRBV7-9 and TRBJ1-4; no definite D call. Germline CDR1 reads SEHNR; CDR2 reads FQNEAQ (reference sequence). V lost 6 bases to trimming and J lost 4 bases, with 12 bases between them. The length of the CDR3 is 14 residues. Complete variable domain (other parts from reference TRBV7-9 and TRBJ1-4): DTGVSQNPRHKITKRGQNVTFRCDPISEHNRLYWYRQTLGQGPEFLTYFQNEAQLEKSRLLSDRFSAERPKGSFSTLEIQRTEQGDSAMYLCASREGIGNEKLFFGSGTQLSVL.

The chain uses TRBV5-1 and TRBJ2-7, with D hard to call. Trimming stripped 0 bases from V and 0 bases from J, with 10 bases between. This CDR3 region has 15 residues. CDR1 and CDR2 from the germline V gene are SGHRS and YFSETQ. Here the CDR3 DNA reads TGCGCCAGCAGCTTGGACCTCGGCTTCTCCTACGAGCAGTACTTC. Translating gives CASSLDLGFSYEQYF.

This clone has a handful of counts. The V call is TRBV6-5, the J call TRBJ1-5; D remains ambiguous. V was trimmed by 4 bases and J by 0 bases, leaving 7 bases between them. Germline CDR1 MNHEY, CDR2 SVGAGI. This CDR3 spans 14 amino acids. The DNA for the CDR3 is TGTGCCAGCAGTTCTACAGTTAGCAATCAGCCCCAGCATTTT. Translated, it gives CASSSTVSNQPQHF.

The chain is built from TRBV5-4 and TRBJ2-3; TRBD2 matches 12 bases. The J segment lost 6 bases and the V segment lost 4 bases, leaving 9 bases of the junction unmatched. The germline V gene encodes CDR1 SGHNT and CDR2 YYREEE (reference sequence). The CDR3 contains 16 residues. The CDR3 loop is CASSHPTSGGMDTQYF. The CDR3 DNA reads as TGTGCCAGCAGCCACCCAACTAGCGGGGGGATGGATACGCAGTATTTT.

This clone was counted only a few times. The V gene is TRBV19, the J gene TRBJ2-5, with 8 bases that match TRBD1. CDR1 is LNHDA and CDR2 is SQIVND in the germline V gene (reference sequence). This CDR3 spans 11 amino acids. Trimming cost V 9 bases and J 4 bases; bases outside gene matches: 1. The CDR3 here is CASGQGETQYF. CDR3 sequence (DNA): TGTGCCAGCGGACAGGGAGAGACCCAGTACTTC.

This sequence joins TRBV5-1 and TRBJ2-3; no reliable D call. The germline CDR1 and CDR2 sequences are SGHRS and YFSETQ. The CDR3 length is 14 residues. V was clipped by 4 bases and J by 2 bases, with 11 bases between them. The CDR3 region is CASSAAILTDTQYF. The DNA for the CDR3 is TGCGCCAGCAGCGCGGCCATCCTCACAGATACGCAGTATTTT.

V usage is TRBV10-3 and J usage is TRBJ2-1; TRBD2 is a possible D gene (5 bases). CDR1 ENHRY and CDR2 SYGVKD come from the germline V gene. The CDR3 totals 14 residues. Trimming took 10 bases from V and 0 from J, leaving 13 bases between them. The chain's CDR3 is CATKEALSYNEQFF. CDR3 coding DNA: TGTGCCACCAAGGAGGCCCTCTCCTACAATGAGCAGTTCTTC.

The CDR3 loop is CASSFSRGGQFF. The CDR3 DNA is TGCGCCAGCAGCTTCTCGAGGGGAGGGCAGTTCTTC. The rearrangement joins TRBV5-1 to TRBJ2-1, with D possibly being TRBD2 (6 bases). V was trimmed by 2 bases and J by 12 bases, leaving 12 bases between them. CDR1 and CDR2 from the germline V gene are SGHRS and YFSETQ. The CDR3 has 12 amino acids.

V usage is TRBV6-1 and J usage is TRBJ1-1, with 10 bases fitting TRBD1. V lost 4 bases to trimming and J lost 4 bases; unmatched junction nucleotides: 12. The CDR3 sequence is 17 residues long. Germline CDR1 reads MNHNS; CDR2 reads SASEGT. The CDR3 DNA is TGTGCCAGCAGTGCCGATGACAGGGGGCTGCGAGGCACTGAAGCTTTCTTT. Translated, it gives CASSADDRGLRGTEAFF.

CDR3 bases: TGTGCCAGCAGCTTATATCGAAATGAGCAGTTCTTC. Translating gives CASSLYRNEQFF. The gene calls are TRBV7-8 and TRBJ2-1; D is uncertain. The CDR3 consists of 12 residues. CDR1 SGHVS and CDR2 FQNEAQ come from the germline V gene. The V end was cut by 2 bases, the J end by 7 bases, with 6 bases between.

V and J are TRBV7-2 and TRBJ1-2; D uncertain. Germline V gene data show CDR1 as SGHTA and CDR2 as FQGNSA. The V end lost 1 base, the J end lost 7 bases, and 10 bases lay between the germline ends. The CDR3 covers 13 residues. Here the CDR3 DNA reads TGTGCCAGCAGCTTAGGGAAGGACCGTGGCTACACCTTC. As protein: CASSLGKDRGYTF.

As regards this clone: Within the sample, other DNA sequences also encode this same CDR3. The gene calls are TRBV5-4 and TRBJ2-5; D is tentatively TRBD1 or TRBD2 (5 bases each). V shed 4 bases and J shed 5 bases, with 12 bases lying between them. This CDR3 region has 13 residues. Germline assignment: CDR1 SGHNT and CDR2 YYREEE (reference sequence). The CDR3 reads CASSRGVEETQYF. In DNA form, the CDR3 reads TGTGCCAGCAGCAGAGGGGTCGAGGAGACCCAGTACTTC.

V usage is TRBV7-9 and J usage is TRBJ1-2; D might be TRBD1 (5 bases). The CDR3 is 14 amino acids. V was trimmed by 4 bases and J by 4 bases, leaving 13 bases between them. The germline V gene has CDR1 SEHNR and CDR2 FQNEAQ (reference sequence). The CDR3 coding sequence is TGTGCCAGCAGCTATCTCACAGGAACCTATGGCTACACCTTC. Translation gives CASSYLTGTYGYTF.